The text below deals with one TCR beta chain. Germline V gene data show CDR1 as SGHRS and CDR2 as YFSETQ. With V trimmed by 4 bases and J by 5 bases, 13 bases remained unmatched. This CDR3 region has 17 residues. The data belong to a study of blood T cell repertoires in COVID-19. Turning to the study itself: Acute and convalescent COVID-19 specimens originated in the United States, Italy and Spain. In each case, the material was cDNA or gDNA derived from T cells, B-cell-depleted T cells, or PBMCs.

In the original workflow: Amplification of reference gene primers provided the estimated nucleated cell counts. Generated by immunoSEQ multiplex PCR, the TCRdb table keeps only in-frame clones and is missing some. The DNA was the basis for D and trimming; V, J and clone size are from that table. The sample gives about 200,000 clones, roughly 85% of which show up once; around 5% is in the top ten. The receptor was derived from a woman of 80 years or more with acute or convalescent COVID-19. The chain links TRBV5-1 to TRBJ2-1, with TRBD2 identical over 9 bases. Input material: peripheral blood. The CDR3 sequence is CASSHLAGEGEDNEQFF. The CDR3 nucleotides are TGCGCCAGCAGCCATTTAGCGGGAGAGGGGGAGGACAATGAGCAGTTCTTC. Complete variable domain (other parts from reference TRBV5-1 and TRBJ2-1): KAGVTQTPRYLIKTRGQQVTLSCSPISGHRSVSWYQQTPGQGLQFLFEYFSETQRNKGNFPGRFSGRQFSNSRSEMNVSTLELGDSALYLCASSHLAGEGEDNEQFFGPGTRLTVL.